This T cell receptor beta chain comes out of a study of molecular identifiers for immune sequencing clone quantification. Per germline, CDR1 SEHNR and CDR2 FQNEAQ (reference sequence). Trimming removed 4 bases from V and 10 bases from J, with 19 bases in between. This CDR3 contains 14 residues. Sorted cell numbers of roughly 20,000 to 1,000,000, with 10%, 30% or 50% RNA, served as input for naive CD8 libraries. Using a CD8+CD4-CCR7+CD45RA+ phenotype, naive CD8 T cells were sorted. TCRdb reprocessed the PCR reads with MiXCR, giving one entry per CDR3 protein. Here the sample spans 490,000 or so distinct CDR3 sequences, about 25% being singletons.

The origin of this receptor is a human donor in good health. Some libraries in this study had Jurkat cell RNA spiked in. Sequencing used naive CD8+ T cells from blood, with Jurkat cell RNA spiked in. Subset described: FACS-sorted CD8+CD4-CCR7+CD45RA+ naive T cells. The J gene is TRBJ1-1, the V gene TRBV7-9; maybe TRBD1 (5 bases). This CDR3 reads CASSSKTTSQGAFF. CDR3 coding DNA: TGTGCCAGCAGCTCAAAAACCACCTCGCAGGGAGCTTTCTTT.